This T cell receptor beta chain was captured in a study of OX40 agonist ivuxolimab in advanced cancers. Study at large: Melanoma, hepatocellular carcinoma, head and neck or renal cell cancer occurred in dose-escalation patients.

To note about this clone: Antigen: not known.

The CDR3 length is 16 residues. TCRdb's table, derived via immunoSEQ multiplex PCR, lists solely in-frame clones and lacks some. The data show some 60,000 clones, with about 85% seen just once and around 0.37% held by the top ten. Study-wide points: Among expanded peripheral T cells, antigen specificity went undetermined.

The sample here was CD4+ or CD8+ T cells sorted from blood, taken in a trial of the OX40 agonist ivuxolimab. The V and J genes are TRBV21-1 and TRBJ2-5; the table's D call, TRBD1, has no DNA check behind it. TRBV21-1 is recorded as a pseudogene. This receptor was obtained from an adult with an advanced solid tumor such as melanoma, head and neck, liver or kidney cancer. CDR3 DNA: TGTGCCAGCAGCAAAGGGGACAGGACGCACCAAGAGACCCAGTACTTC. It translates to CASSKGDRTHQETQYF.